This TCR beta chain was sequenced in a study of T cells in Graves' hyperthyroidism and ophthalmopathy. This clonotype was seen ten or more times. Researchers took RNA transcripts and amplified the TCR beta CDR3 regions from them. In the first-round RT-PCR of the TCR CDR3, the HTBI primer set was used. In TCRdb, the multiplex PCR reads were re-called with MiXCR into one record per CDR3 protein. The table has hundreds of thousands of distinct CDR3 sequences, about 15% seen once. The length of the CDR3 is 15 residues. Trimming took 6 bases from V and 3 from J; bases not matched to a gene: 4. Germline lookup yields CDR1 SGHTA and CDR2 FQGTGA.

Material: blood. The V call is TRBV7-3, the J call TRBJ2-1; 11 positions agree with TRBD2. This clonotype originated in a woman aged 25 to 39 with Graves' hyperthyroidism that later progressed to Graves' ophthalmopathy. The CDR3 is CASSPTSGNYNEQFF. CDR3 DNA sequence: TGTGCCAGCAGTCCGACTAGCGGGAACTACAATGAGCAGTTCTTC. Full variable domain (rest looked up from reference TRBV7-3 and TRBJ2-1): GAGVSQTPSNKVTEKGKYVELRCDPISGHTALYWYRQSLGQGPEFLIYFQGTGAADDSGLPNDRFFAVRPEGSVSTLKIQRTERGDSAVYLCASSPTSGNYNEQFFGPGTRLTVL.